This record looks at one T cell receptor (beta chain) sequence and its context. Germline V gene lookup returns CDR1 GTSNPN and CDR2 SVGIG (reference sequence). The CDR3 contains 11 residues. V was trimmed by 0 bases and J by 16 bases, leaving 13 bases between them. The entry originates in a study of blood T cell repertoires in COVID-19. Data came from immunoSEQ multiplex PCR; TCRdb stores just in-frame clones and leaves some out. Among a few hundred thousand clones listed, approximately 88% were seen once. This clonotype was obtained from a woman in her seventies with COVID-19, enrolled during active disease. This chain uses TRBV30 with TRBJ2-1, with D possibly being TRBD2 (5 bases). Material for sequencing was peripheral blood. The DNA for the CDR3 is TGTGCCTGGAGTGTGCTCCAGAGGGAATTCTTC. Its protein product is CAWSVLQREFF.